This TCR beta chain was sequenced in a study of blood T cell repertoires in COVID-19. Turning to the study itself: The origin of the acute and convalescent COVID-19 samples was the United States, Italy and Spain. Sample material is recorded as cDNA or gDNA derived from T cells, B-cell-depleted T cells, or PBMCs.

Germline trimming cut 5 bases from V and 4 bases from J; bases unmatched to any gene: 9. This CDR3 comprises 15 residues. Germline-derived CDR1 and CDR2 are SGHAT and FQNNGV. Original data processing: Estimation of nucleated cell counts relied on the amplification of reference gene primers. TCRdb keeps only in-frame clones here, not all; method: immunoSEQ multiplex PCR. That table supplies the V and J calls and clone size; D and trimming were determined from the DNA. The sample has about 170,000 clones; under 90% are singletons. The source is a woman older than 75 with acute or convalescent COVID-19. This chain joins TRBV11-2 and TRBJ2-5; the match to TRBD1 covers 8 bases. The sequencing sample was made of peripheral blood. CDR3: CASSETGVWGETQYF. CDR3 DNA: TGTGCCAGCAGCGAGACAGGGGTCTGGGGAGAGACCCAGTACTTC.